The text below deals with one T cell receptor beta chain. Per the authors' pipeline: Using reference gene primer amplification, nucleated cell counts were estimated. Only in-frame clones appear in the TCRdb table, and some are missing; sequencing was by immunoSEQ multiplex PCR. From that table come the V and J calls and clone size; the DNA was used to work out D and trimming. The table shows about 200,000 clones, with 75% to 85% occurring only once. The entry originates in a study of blood T cell repertoires in COVID-19. The wider study: Donors in the United States, Italy and Spain gave samples during acute or convalescent COVID-19. Sample material is recorded as cDNA or gDNA derived from T cells, B-cell-depleted T cells, or PBMCs.

This CDR3 spans 14 amino acids. V lost 6 bases, J lost 3 bases, and 7 bases stayed unmatched. Germline V gene sequence: CDR1 SGHDN, CDR2 FVKESK. This receptor was obtained from a man between 60 and 75 years old with acute or convalescent COVID-19. The chain employs TRBV14 and TRBJ2-5, with TRBD2 matching 7 bases. The sequencing input was peripheral blood. Here the CDR3 DNA reads TGTGCCAGCAGTCCGGGACTAAGAAAAGAGACCCAGTACTTC. Protein sequence: CASSPGLRKETQYF.